The present T cell receptor (beta chain) was sequenced within a study of shared clonotypes between healthy human individuals. Broader study findings: Depth of sequencing was expected to influence donor clonotype sharing.

A remark on this clone: Its antigen remains unknown.

Generated by immunoSEQ multiplex PCR, the TCRdb table keeps only in-frame clones and is missing some. The sample holds 450,000 to 600,000 clones; around 80% are singletons and the top ten take around 12%. There are 13 residues in the CDR3. Per the germline V gene, CDR1 is MGHDK and CDR2 is SYGVNS. Trimming shortened V by 3 bases and J by 1 base, and 6 bases separated the two germline ends. V gene TRBV25-1 combines with J gene TRBJ2-5; unclear D gene. Sequenced: PBMCs. This receptor was obtained from a woman between 35 and 50 years old in good health. Some clones in this sample may be carry-over from other donors' samples. Here the CDR3 DNA reads TGTGCCAGCAGTGATGGCGCCCAAGAGACCCAGTACTTC. Translated: CASSDGAQETQYF.